This TCR beta chain is drawn from a study of CD8 T cell repertoires and HIV-1 epitope variants. Study at large: Controls included no peptide, Ebola AY9 epitope, and a CMV, EBV, flu pool. Cultures ran around ten days, with IL-2, IL-7 and IL-15 added on days 3 and 7.

TCRdb's table, derived via immunoSEQ multiplex PCR, lists solely in-frame clones and lacks some. This sample has about 95,000 clones; around 67% occur once, and the top ten carry around 24%. Between the trimmed V and J ends, which lost 6 bases and 7 bases, there was a span of 19 bases. The CDR3 is 16 residues long. CDR1 is MDHEN, CDR2 SYDVKM, per germline. The chain combines TRBV28 with TRBJ1-6, with D perhaps matching TRBD1 (6 bases). Sequenced input: uncultured baseline CD8+ T cells from peripheral blood mononuclear cells (PBMCs). The sequence was collected from a male donor with HIV. Written as DNA, the CDR3 is TGTGCCAGCAGGGGCCGGATGGCCAGGGGAAATTCACCCCTCCACTTT. Amino acids: CASRGRMARGNSPLHF.